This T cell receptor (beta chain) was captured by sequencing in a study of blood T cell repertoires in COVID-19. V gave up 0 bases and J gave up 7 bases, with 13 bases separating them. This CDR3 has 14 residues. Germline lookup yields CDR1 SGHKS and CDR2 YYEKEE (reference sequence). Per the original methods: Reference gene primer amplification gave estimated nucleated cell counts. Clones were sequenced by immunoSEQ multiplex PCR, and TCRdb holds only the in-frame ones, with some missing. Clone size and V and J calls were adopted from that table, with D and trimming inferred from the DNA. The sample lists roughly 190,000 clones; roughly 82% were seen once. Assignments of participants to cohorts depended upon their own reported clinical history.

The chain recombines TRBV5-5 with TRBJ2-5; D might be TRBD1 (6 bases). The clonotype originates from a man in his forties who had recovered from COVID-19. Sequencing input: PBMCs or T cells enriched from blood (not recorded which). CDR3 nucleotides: TGTGCCAGCAGCTTGGTTGGCAGGGGTGGGACCCAGTACTTC. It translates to CASSLVGRGGTQYF.